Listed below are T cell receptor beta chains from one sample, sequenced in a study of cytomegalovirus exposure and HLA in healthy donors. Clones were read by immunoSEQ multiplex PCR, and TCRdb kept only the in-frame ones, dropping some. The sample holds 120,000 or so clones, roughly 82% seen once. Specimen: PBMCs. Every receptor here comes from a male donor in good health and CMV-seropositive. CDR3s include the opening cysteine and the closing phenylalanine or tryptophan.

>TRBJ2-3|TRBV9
CASSVPLAGAADTQYF
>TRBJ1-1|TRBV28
CASSSLPSPGDTEAFF
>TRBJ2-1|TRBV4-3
CASSHATATDYNEQFF
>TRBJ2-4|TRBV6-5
CASSYPAVNEDF
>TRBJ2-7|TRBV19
CASSITGGKDEQYF
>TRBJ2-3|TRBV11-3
CASSLGRSTDTQYF
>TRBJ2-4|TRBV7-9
CASSPEGAGVSYF
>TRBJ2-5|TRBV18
CASSPSARGETQYF
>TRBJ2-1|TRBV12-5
CASGLLLTSGSGGSYNEQFF
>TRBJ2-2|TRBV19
CASSRTGTAVTGELFF
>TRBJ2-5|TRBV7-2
CASSPGLAEETQYF
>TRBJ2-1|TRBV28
CAGGTGGIKGSYNEQFF
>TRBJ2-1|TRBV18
CASSPPRGNHYNEQFF
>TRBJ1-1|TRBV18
CASSPYGGKGAFF
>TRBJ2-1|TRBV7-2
CASSLAHGLEYNEQFF
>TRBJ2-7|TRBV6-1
CASSPRQGSYEQYF
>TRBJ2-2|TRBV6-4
CASRGTGETGELFF
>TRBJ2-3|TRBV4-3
CASSQGTGGSTDTQYF
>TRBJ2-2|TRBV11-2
CASSLVSAGGTGELFF
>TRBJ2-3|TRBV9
CASSVFQGLGSTDTQYF
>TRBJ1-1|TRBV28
CASSLGGTGVALGAFF
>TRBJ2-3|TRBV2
CARNSGGTDTQYF
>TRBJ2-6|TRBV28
CASSHRGVSGANVLTF
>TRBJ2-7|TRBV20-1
CSASVSSEQYF
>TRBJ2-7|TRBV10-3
CAISESRELSYEQYF
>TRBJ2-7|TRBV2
CAGGQRTYEQYF
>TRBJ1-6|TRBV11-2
CASGIGTGNSPLHF
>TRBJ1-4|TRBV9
CASSVAGEGQGGEKLFF
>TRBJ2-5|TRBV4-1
CASSQWRGETQYF
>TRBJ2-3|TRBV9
CASSIGTSGRRADTQYF
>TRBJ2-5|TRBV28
CASSLSQPGGWKETQYF
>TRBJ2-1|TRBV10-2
CASSGLVMNNEQFF
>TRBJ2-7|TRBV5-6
CASSFRSVYEQYF
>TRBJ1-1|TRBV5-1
CASSLFMRALGTEAFF
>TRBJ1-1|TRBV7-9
CASRRSPESAFF
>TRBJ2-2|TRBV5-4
CASSLQGLGSTGELFF
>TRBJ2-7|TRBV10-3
CAAGLSPYEQYF
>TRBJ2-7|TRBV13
CASSLGGLQFDYEQYF
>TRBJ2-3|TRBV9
CASSPTGTSGGGTDTQYF
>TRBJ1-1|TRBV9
CASSPTPGQEAFF
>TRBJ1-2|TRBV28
CASSLATAILNYGYTF
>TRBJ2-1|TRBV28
CASSFTGDVEQFF
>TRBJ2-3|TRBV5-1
CASSPGGDTQYF
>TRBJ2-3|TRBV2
CASSDPLAGGTDTQYF
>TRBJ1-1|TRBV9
CASSVAGEPSLTEAFF
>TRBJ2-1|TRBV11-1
CASSLVAGVTNEQFF
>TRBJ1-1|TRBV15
CATSRAGVIGRGMNTEAFF
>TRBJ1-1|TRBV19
CASSYRESTEAFF
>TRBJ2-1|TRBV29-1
CSVVSGKSYSYNEQFF
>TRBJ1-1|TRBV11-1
CASSLVAGRPMNTEAFF
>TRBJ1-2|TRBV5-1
CASSLGGTGFYGYTF
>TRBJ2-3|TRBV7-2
CASSSPTSGRALDTQYF
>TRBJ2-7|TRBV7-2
CASSLGGFYEQYF
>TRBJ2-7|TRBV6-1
CASSGQGLGYEQYF
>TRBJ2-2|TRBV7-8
CASSFLAGGVNTGELFF
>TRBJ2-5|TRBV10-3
CATQGEERETQYF
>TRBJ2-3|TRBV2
CASSEDSLTDTQYF
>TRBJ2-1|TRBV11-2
CASSLEPSGGYNEQFF